Listed below are T cell receptor beta chains from one sample, sequenced in a study of blood T cell repertoires in COVID-19. Profiled with immunoSEQ multiplex PCR; TCRdb holds only in-frame clones, not every one. This sample carries about 120,000 clones, around 80% of them seen once, and the ten largest clones take around 15%. Sequenced material: peripheral blood. The receptor set was obtained from a man aged 55-75 years with active or convalescent COVID-19. Each CDR3 is given with its conserved first and last residue. Fields, in order: D gene, clone size, V gene, CDR3 length, J gene, CDR3 protein, CDR3 DNA. The D gene is left open where the match is weak. Not all rows give a size; the values are once, few, many and, for expanded clones, a class.

-,-,TRBV10-3,15,TRBJ2-7,CAPNPSSRGHYEQYF,TGTGCCCCCAATCCCTCTAGCCGAGGCCACTACGAGCAGTACTTC
-,-,TRBV6-2/TRBV6-3,14,TRBJ1-2,CASSPSDSVQAYTF,TGTGCCAGCAGTCCCTCGGACAGCGTGCAAGCCTACACCTTC
TRBD2,-,TRBV18,15,TRBJ2-2,CASSPILAGLGELFF,TGTGCCAGCTCACCAATACTAGCGGGACTCGGGGAGCTGTTTTTT
-,-,TRBV5-6,17,TRBJ1-1,CASSFISLGRVNTEAFF,TGTGCCAGCAGCTTCATTAGTTTGGGCAGGGTGAACACTGAAGCTTTCTTT
TRBD1,-,TRBV5-1,14,TRBJ1-1,CASNRQGMNTEAFF,TGCGCCAGCAACCGACAGGGGATGAACACTGAAGCTTTCTTT
TRBD1,-,TRBV6-6,13,TRBJ1-1,CASSPGQKTEAFF,TGTGCCAGCAGTCCGGGACAGAAAACTGAAGCTTTCTTT
-,-,TRBV19,12,TRBJ1-2,CASIDPDIGYTF,TGTGCCAGTATCGATCCAGACATCGGCTACACCTTC
-,-,TRBV3-1/TRBV3-2,15,TRBJ1-1,CASSQDRKGGAEAFF,TGTGCCAGCAGCCAAGATCGGAAAGGGGGGGCTGAAGCTTTCTTT
-,-,TRBV4-1,18,TRBJ1-1,CASSQDRRTSELNTEAFF,TGCGCCAGCAGCCAAGATCGACGGACATCTGAACTGAACACTGAAGCTTTCTTT
TRBD2,once,TRBV5-4,16,TRBJ2-3,CASSPWTSGSTDTQYF,TGTGCCAGCAGCCCCTGGACTAGCGGGAGCACAGATACGCAGTATTTT
-,-,TRBV29-1,13,TRBJ1-1,CSVGDTMNTEAFF,TGCAGCGTGGGGGACACTATGAACACTGAAGCTTTCTTT
-,-,TRBV7-2,13,TRBJ2-7,CASSLETAYEQYF,TGTGCCAGCAGCTTAGAGACAGCCTACGAGCAGTACTTC
-,once,TRBV29-1,11,TRBJ1-3,CSVRAPNTIYF,TGCAGCGTGAGGGCACCAAACACCATATATTTT
-,few,TRBV25-1,13,TRBJ2-7,CASSTGRSYEQYF,TGTGCCAGCAGTACAGGACGCTCCTACGAGCAGTACTTC
-,-,TRBV10-3,14,TRBJ1-5,CAISEGASNQPQHF,TGTGCCATCAGTGAGGGAGCAAGCAATCAGCCCCAGCATTTT
-,-,TRBV7-9,16,TRBJ2-3,CASSLRGRWSTDTQYF,TGTGCCAGCAGCTTAAGGGGCAGGTGGAGCACAGATACGCAGTATTTT
-,-,TRBV5-4,17,TRBJ2-6,CASSRGQVSRGANVLTF,TGTGCCAGCAGCCGAGGGCAGGTCTCTCGTGGGGCCAACGTCCTGACTTTC
-,few,TRBV27,13,TRBJ2-1,CASSLSRGNEQFF,TGTGCCAGCAGTTTATCTAGGGGCAATGAGCAGTTCTTC
TRBD2,-,TRBV10-3,15,TRBJ2-5,CAISESTSAAETQYF,TGTGCCATCAGTGAGTCCACTAGCGCCGCTGAGACCCAGTACTTC
TRBD1,once,TRBV3-1/TRBV3-2,15,TRBJ2-1,CASSHSGTGLIEQFF,TGTGCCAGCAGCCATTCCGGGACAGGGTTAATTGAGCAGTTCTTC
-,-,TRBV6-2/TRBV6-3,15,TRBJ2-1,CASSYSRARYNEQFF,TGTGCCAGCAGTTACTCGAGGGCCCGCTACAATGAGCAGTTCTTC
TRBD1,-,TRBV6-6,14,TRBJ1-5,CASSYRTGFLPQHF,TGTGCCAGCAGTTACAGGACAGGGTTTCTGCCCCAGCATTTT
-,-,TRBV25-1,14,TRBJ1-6,CARPLAEDNSPLHF,TGTGCCAGACCCCTGGCAGAGGATAATTCACCCCTCCACTTT
TRBD2,once,TRBV18,14,TRBJ2-3,CASSPRPGGDTQYF,TGTGCCAGCTCACCACGTCCGGGAGGAGATACGCAGTATTTT
TRBD1,-,TRBV6-2/TRBV6-3,14,TRBJ2-1,CASSYYRGTNEQFF,TGTGCCAGCAGTTACTACAGGGGGACGAATGAGCAGTTCTTC